The clone carrying this T cell receptor (beta chain) was seen ten or more times. Its antigen remains unknown. Using its own MiXCR run on the RACE reads, TCRdb lists one record per CDR3 protein. The sample shows tens of thousands of distinct CDR3 sequences, roughly 9.6% of them seen only once. This sample was taken from a study of human T cells and chemical hapten exposure. Study in general: Sensitization used 2% DPC on about 2 cm by about 2 cm upper inner arm skin. The patch tests put 0.01% DPC on the skin of the upper back and were read 6 days later.

V gave up 4 bases and J gave up 5 bases; unmatched junction bases: 5. The CDR3 spans 14 residues. CDR1 is SGHVS, CDR2 FQNEAQ, per germline. Sample time point: patch test 2, 6 weeks after DPC sensitization. Treatment denoted: therapeutic diphenylcyclopropenone sensitization with weekly scalp DPC. Findings and limits, study-wide: With regard to DPC sensitization, TCRs above 1 in 1000 frequency did not change.

Sequencing used whole blood, obtained in connection with sensitization to the hapten diphenylcyclopropenone (DPC). The chain has TRBV7-8 and TRBJ2-3; the match to TRBD2 covers 8 bases. The TCR sequence derives from a man between 40 and 49 years old with alopecia areata. Some clones in this sample may be carry-over from other donors' samples. In nucleotides, the CDR3 is TGTGCCAGCAGCTCGGGACTAGGTGGAGATACGCAGTATTTT. Translation: CASSSGLGGDTQYF.